The 25 T cell receptor beta chains in this list originate from one sample, sequenced in a study of T cell responses to AZD1222 COVID-19 vaccine. Generated by immunoSEQ multiplex PCR, the TCRdb table keeps only in-frame clones and is missing some. The sample contains about 110,000 clones, 92% of which appear only once. Material: peripheral blood, obtained on day 0 of AZD1222 vaccination. Receptors were obtained from an adult in good health.

The V gene is TRBV10-3, the J gene TRBJ1-1, with 10 bases fitting TRBD1. Germline CDR1 and CDR2: ENHRY and SYGVKD. V trimming: 6 bases; J trimming: 0 bases; junction bases outside the gene matches: 7. CDR3 length: 16 amino acids. The CDR3 spells CAIRSGTGAMNTEAFF. The CDR3 DNA sequence: TGTGCCATCAGATCCGGGACAGGGGCTATGAACACTGAAGCTTTCTTT.

The chain combines TRBV4-2 with TRBJ1-2; TRBD1 matches at 9 bases. The ends lost 4 bases at V and 8 bases at J; junction bases unmatched: 5. Germline values: CDR1 LGHNA, CDR2 YNFKEQ. The CDR3 runs 13 residues. Here the CDR3 reads CASSLQGAQGYTF. CDR3 sequence (DNA): TGTGCCAGCAGCCTACAGGGGGCGCAGGGCTACACCTTC.

V and J are TRBV4-2 and TRBJ1-6, with 9 bases lining up with TRBD1. The CDR3 has 17 residues. V was pared by 3 bases and J by 11 bases, with 14 bases of the junction left unmatched. The V gene's germline CDR1 is LGHNA and CDR2 YNFKEQ. In DNA, the CDR3 is TGTGCCAGCAGCCAGACAGGGGGGGGCGGACTTCCCACACCCCTCCACTTT. This codes for CASSQTGGGGLPTPLHF.

This clone has a handful of counts. The chain links TRBV7-2 to TRBJ1-2; no clear D. The V gene lost 0 bases and the J gene lost 4 bases, with 12 bases spanning the gap. CDR1 is SGHTA, CDR2 FQGNSA, per germline. The CDR3 covers 15 residues. CDR3 residues: CASSLAGGVGYGYTF. Here the CDR3 DNA reads TGTGCCAGCAGCTTAGCCGGCGGGGTGGGCTATGGCTACACCTTC.

This chain links TRBV6-2 or TRBV6-3 with TRBJ2-3; D is ambiguous. Germline lookup yields CDR1 MNHEY and CDR2 SVGEGT. This CDR3 comprises 14 residues. With 1 base removed from V and 1 base from J, the gap between germline ends came to 6 bases. The CDR3, as DNA: TGTGCCAGCAGTTACTATTCCCGCACAGATACGCAGTATTTT. It translates to CASSYYSRTDTQYF.

The rearrangement links TRBV13 to TRBJ2-7; 9 positions match TRBD1. Trimming removed 2 bases from V and 4 bases from J; junction bases left unmatched: 6. CDR1 and CDR2 from the germline V gene are PRHDT and FYEKMQ (reference sequence). CDR3 length equals 15 residues. CDR3 coding DNA: TGTGCCAGCAGCTTATATGGGACAGGGTTTTACGAGCAGTACTTC. It is translated as CASSLYGTGFYEQYF.

This rearrangement joins TRBV29-1 to TRBJ2-7; 7 bases agree with TRBD2. The V segment lost 6 bases and the J segment 0 bases; nucleotides outside the gene matches: 2. Germline lookup yields CDR1 SQVTM and CDR2 ANQGSEA. The CDR3 consists of 12 residues. CDR3 DNA: TGCAGCGTGGGGGGGAGCTCCTACGAGCAGTACTTC. Protein sequence: CSVGGSSYEQYF.

This chain links TRBV5-1 with TRBJ1-2, with 8 nucleotides matching TRBD1. V shed 1 base and J 4 bases; nucleotides not matched to a gene: 6. CDR1 is SGHRS and CDR2 is YFSETQ in the germline V gene. The CDR3 runs to 15 residues. CDR3 region: CASSLLAGGGYGYTF. CDR3 DNA sequence: TGCGCCAGCAGCTTGCTGGCAGGGGGCGGCTATGGCTACACCTTC.

The V and J genes are TRBV19 and TRBJ2-3, with no clear D. V was pared by 1 base and J by 6 bases, with 14 bases between. CDR1 is LNHDA, CDR2 SQIVND, per germline (reference sequence). CDR3 size: 15 residues. DNA for the CDR3: TGTGCCAGTAGTATAGGGCCAGGAGTAGCCGATACGCAGTATTTT. Translation: CASSIGPGVADTQYF.

The rearrangement uses TRBV28 and TRBJ2-3, with unresolved D. Per germline, CDR1 MDHEN and CDR2 SYDVKM. The V gene lost 6 bases and the J gene lost 4 bases, with 11 bases spanning the gap. The CDR3 loop spans 13 amino acids. In nucleotides, the CDR3 is TGTGCCAGCAGCCAGCCGGCCCCAGATACGCAGTATTTT. This gives the protein CASSQPAPDTQYF. The variable domain in full, completed from reference TRBV28 and TRBJ2-3, reads DVKVTQSSRYLVKRTGEKVFLECVQDMDHENMFWYRQDPGLGLRLIYFSYDVKMKEKGDIPEGYSVSREKKERFSLILESASTNQTSMYLCASSQPAPDTQYFGPGTRLTVL.

The chain has TRBV6-6 and TRBJ2-4; TRBD2 might be the D (5 bases). The length of the CDR3 is 14 residues. Germline CDR1 reads MNHNY; CDR2 reads SVGAGI (reference sequence). Trimming took off 6 bases at V and 0 bases at J, with 9 bases between the two ends. As DNA, the CDR3 is TGTGCCAGCAGCTACGGGGTAGCCAAAAACATTCAGTACTTC. It is translated as CASSYGVAKNIQYF.

V usage is TRBV9 and J usage is TRBJ1-2; D possibly corresponds to TRBD1 (6 bases). V was trimmed by 4 bases and J by 2 bases, leaving 15 bases between them. Germline values: CDR1 SGDLS, CDR2 YYNGEE. The CDR3 sequence is 15 residues long. The CDR3 nucleotides are TGTGCCAGCAGCAAGACCGGGACAAAAAACTATGGCTACACCTTC. Amino acids: CASSKTGTKNYGYTF.

This chain joins TRBV7-2 and TRBJ1-3; no clear D. There are 15 residues in the CDR3. Trimming removed 1 base from V and 1 base from J, with 8 bases in between. Germline-derived CDR1 and CDR2 are SGHTA and FQGNSA. The CDR3 here is CASSLDSRSGNTIYF. CDR3 coding DNA: TGTGCCAGCAGCTTAGACAGCCGGTCTGGAAACACCATATATTTT. Full variable domain (outside the CDR3, taken from reference TRBV7-2 and TRBJ1-3): GAGVSQSPSNKVTEKGKDVELRCDPISGHTALYWYRQSLGQGLEFLIYFQGNSAPDKSGLPSDRFSAERTGGSVSTLTIQRTQQEDSAVYLCASSLDSRSGNTIYFGEGSWLTVV.

The chain links TRBV11-1 to TRBJ2-3, with 9 bases identical to TRBD2. After removal of 2 bases from V and 1 base from J, the junction contained 4 bases not matched to a gene. The length of the CDR3 is 16 residues. Germline V lookup: CDR1 SGHAT, CDR2 FQDESV (reference sequence). CDR3 bases: TGTGCCAGCAGCTTAAAGAGACTAGCGGGCACAGATACGCAGTATTTT. Protein product: CASSLKRLAGTDTQYF.

The rearrangement links TRBV10-3 to TRBJ1-4; perhaps TRBD1 as D (5 bases). V lost 6 bases and J lost 7, with 12 bases in between. The germline V gene encodes CDR1 ENHRY and CDR2 SYGVKD. The CDR3 is 13 residues long. CDR3 loop: CAIRGDPSEKLFF. The CDR3 DNA is TGTGCCATCAGGGGGGACCCCAGTGAAAAACTGTTTTTT.

J is TRBJ2-3 and V is TRBV25-1; 14 bases are shared with TRBD2. From germline, CDR1 is MGHDK and CDR2 SYGVNS. After removal of 4 bases from V and 5 bases from J, the junction contained 5 bases not matched to a gene. The CDR3 is made up of 16 amino acids. The CDR3, as DNA: TGTGCCAGCAGTGGGGGACTAGCGGGAGTACGAGATACGCAGTATTTT. Its protein product is CASSGGLAGVRDTQYF.

The chain employs TRBV7-2 and TRBJ2-3, with a tentative D call TRBD1 (5 bases). From germline, CDR1 is SGHTA and CDR2 FQGNSA. The length of the CDR3 is 14 residues. Trimming removed 3 bases at V and 3 bases at J, with 10 bases between. CDR3 in DNA: TGTGCCAGCAGCTTGGGCAGGGCGACAGATACGCAGTATTTT. Protein sequence: CASSLGRATDTQYF. Variable domain in full (rest from reference TRBV7-2 and TRBJ2-3): GAGVSQSPSNKVTEKGKDVELRCDPISGHTALYWYRQSLGQGLEFLIYFQGNSAPDKSGLPSDRFSAERTGGSVSTLTIQRTQQEDSAVYLCASSLGRATDTQYFGPGTRLTVL.

Turning to this clone: Distinct nucleotide sequences in the sample also encode this CDR3. This chain uses TRBV6-5 with TRBJ2-7; D possibly corresponds to TRBD2 (5 bases). Trimming removed 7 bases from V and 1 base from J, with 14 bases in between. This CDR3 comprises 14 residues. Germline V gives CDR1 MNHEY, CDR2 SVGAGI. The CDR3 DNA sequence: TGTGCCAGCAAATTAGAGCGGAATTCCTACGAGCAGTACTTC. Translating gives CASKLERNSYEQYF.

The V gene is TRBV20-1, the J gene TRBJ2-3, with D maybe TRBD1 (6 bases). Germline CDR1 reads DFQATT; CDR2 reads SNEGSKA (reference sequence). CDR3 size: 15 residues. Trimming stripped 3 bases from V and 1 base from J, with 14 bases between. The chain's CDR3 is CSASRTGIGTDTQYF. For the CDR3, the DNA is TGCAGTGCTAGTCGAACAGGGATAGGCACAGATACGCAGTATTTT.

V gene TRBV20-1 combines with J gene TRBJ1-4; D not certain. Germline lookup yields CDR1 DFQATT and CDR2 SNEGSKA (reference sequence). The V end was cut by 8 bases, the J end by 7 bases, with 8 bases between. The CDR3 is 10 residues long. DNA of the CDR3: TGCAGTCCCTTTCGTGAAAAACTGTTTTTT. This gives the protein CSPFREKLFF.

The chain uses TRBV12-3 or TRBV12-4 and TRBJ2-5; the D gene is possibly TRBD1 (6 bases). The CDR3 extends over 11 amino acids. V lost 8 bases to trimming and J lost 7 bases, with 11 bases between them. The CDR3, as DNA: TGTGCCAGCGGACAGATGGGGACCCAGTACTTC. Translated, it gives CASGQMGTQYF.

The chain employs TRBV24-1 and TRBJ1-2; possibly TRBD1 for D (6 bases). Between the trimmed V and J ends, which lost 3 bases and 7 bases, there was a span of 8 bases. Germline CDR1 and CDR2: KGHDR and SFDVKD. The CDR3 covers 12 residues. The chain's CDR3 is CATSDPGVGYTF. The CDR3 DNA sequence: TGTGCCACCAGTGATCCAGGGGTTGGCTACACCTTC.

This clone was seen a single time. The chain employs TRBV21-1 and TRBJ2-2; TRBD1 is taken as the D call from the table, unchecked against the DNA. TRBV21-1 is classified as a pseudogene. CDR3 length equals 16 residues. The chain's CDR3 is CASSKKAGGFTGELFF. CDR3 sequence (DNA): TGTGCCAGCAGCAAAAAGGCAGGGGGGTTTACCGGGGAGCTGTTTTTT.

The chain joins TRBV14 to TRBJ1-1, with D unresolved. This CDR3 is 13 amino acids long. The germline CDR1 and CDR2 sequences are SGHDN and FVKESK. V gave up 3 bases and J gave up 5 bases, with 10 bases separating them. CDR3 residues: CASSQDHGTEAFF. DNA for the CDR3: TGTGCCAGCAGCCAGGATCATGGGACTGAAGCTTTCTTT.

CDR3 nucleotides: TGTGCCAGCAGTGATAATAGCGGGAGGGCCGCAGAATACGAGCAGTACTTC. As protein: CASSDNSGRAAEYEQYF. The chain carries TRBV25-1 and TRBJ2-7; TRBD2 aligns across 11 bases. Germline V lookup: CDR1 MGHDK, CDR2 SYGVNS. This CDR3 has 17 residues. J gave up 4 bases and V 3 bases, and 11 bases lay outside the gene matches.